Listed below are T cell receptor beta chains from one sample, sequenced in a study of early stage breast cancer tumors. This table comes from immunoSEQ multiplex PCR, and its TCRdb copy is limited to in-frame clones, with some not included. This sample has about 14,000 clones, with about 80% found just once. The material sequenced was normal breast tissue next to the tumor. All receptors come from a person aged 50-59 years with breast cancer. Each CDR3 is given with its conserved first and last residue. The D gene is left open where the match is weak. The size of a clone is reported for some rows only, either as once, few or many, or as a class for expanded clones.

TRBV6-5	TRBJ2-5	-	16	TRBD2	CASSSPTSGRKETQYF	TGTGCCAGCAGTTCACCGACTAGCGGGAGAAAAGAGACCCAGTACTTC
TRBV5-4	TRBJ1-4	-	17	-	CASSFGGGGATNEKLFF	TGTGCCAGCAGCTTCGGGGGGGGAGGAGCAACTAATGAAAAACTGTTTTTT
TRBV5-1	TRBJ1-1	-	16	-	CASSEGGAGRRGEAFF	TGCGCCAGCAGCGAGGGGGGAGCGGGAAGACGAGGTGAAGCTTTCTTT
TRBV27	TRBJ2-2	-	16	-	CASSLRGGLNTGELFF	TGTGCCAGCAGTTTACGTGGGGGCCTGAACACCGGGGAGCTGTTTTTT
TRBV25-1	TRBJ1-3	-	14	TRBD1	CASSWTGQGNTIYF	TGTGCCAGCAGTTGGACAGGGCAGGGAAACACCATATATTTT
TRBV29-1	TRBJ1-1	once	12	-	CSVERGHTEAFF	TGCAGCGTTGAACGGGGGCACACTGAAGCTTTCTTT
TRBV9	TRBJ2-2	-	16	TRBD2	CASSFRLAGGSGELFF	TGTGCCAGCAGCTTTCGACTAGCGGGGGGCTCCGGGGAGCTGTTTTTT
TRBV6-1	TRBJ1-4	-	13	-	CASSEVGYEKLFF	TGTGCCAGCAGTGAAGTGGGGTACGAAAAACTGTTTTTT
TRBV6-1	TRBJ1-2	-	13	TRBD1	CASSTGGNYGYTF	TGTGCCTCCTCGACAGGGGGCAACTATGGCTACACCTTC
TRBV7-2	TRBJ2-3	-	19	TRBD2	CASSLAGTSFRGGADTQYF	TGTGCCAGCAGCTTAGCGGGGACCTCTTTCCGCGGGGGGGCAGATACGCAGTATTTT
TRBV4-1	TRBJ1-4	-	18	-	CASSQGTNIETTNEKLFF	TGCGCCAGCAGCCAAGGAACGAACATCGAGACGACTAATGAAAAACTGTTTTTT
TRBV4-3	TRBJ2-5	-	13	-	CASSQGQGQTQYF	TGCGCCAGCAGCCAAGGTCAGGGACAGACCCAGTACTTC
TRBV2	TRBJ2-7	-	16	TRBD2	CASSAGSGRVSYEQYF	TGTGCCAGCAGTGCGGGTAGCGGGAGAGTGTCCTACGAGCAGTACTTC
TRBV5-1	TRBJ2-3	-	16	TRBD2	CASSLPLAGGTDTQYF	TGCGCCAGCAGCTTACCCCTAGCGGGAGGGACAGATACGCAGTATTTT
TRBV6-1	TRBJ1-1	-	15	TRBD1	CASSGDRGSRRGAFF	TGTGCCAGCAGCGGGGACAGGGGCTCCCGAAGGGGAGCTTTCTTT
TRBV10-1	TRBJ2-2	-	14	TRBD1	CASSPGQYTGELFF	TGCGCCAGCAGTCCGGGACAGTACACCGGGGAGCTGTTTTTT
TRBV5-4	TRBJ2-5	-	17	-	CASSSKLQGRLRETQYF	TGTGCCAGCAGCTCCAAATTACAGGGCCGATTAAGGGAGACCCAGTACTTC
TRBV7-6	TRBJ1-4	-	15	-	CASSFSLASDEKLFF	TGTGCCAGCAGCTTCTCACTGGCGTCCGACGAAAAACTGTTTTTT
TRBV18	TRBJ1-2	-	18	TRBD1	CASSRQTGKESFNYGYTF	TGTGCCAGCTCACGACAGACAGGGAAGGAGAGTTTTAACTATGGCTACACCTTC
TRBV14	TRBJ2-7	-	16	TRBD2	CASSAGSVTSGYEQYF	TGTGCCAGCAGCGCCGGGAGCGTGACTAGCGGATACGAGCAGTACTTC
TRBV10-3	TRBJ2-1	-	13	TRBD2	CAITSVGIHEQFF	TGTGCCATTACTAGCGTTGGTATCCATGAGCAGTTCTTC
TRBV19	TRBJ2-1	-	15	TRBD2	CASRAGLAGYNEQFF	TGTGCCAGTAGAGCGGGACTAGCGGGGTACAATGAGCAGTTCTTC
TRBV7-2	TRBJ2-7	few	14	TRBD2	CASSPLPSGGQQYF	TGTGCCAGCAGCCCCCTTCCTAGCGGGGGGCAGCAGTACTTC
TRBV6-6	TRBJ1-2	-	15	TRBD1	CASSYLVPTGNGYTF	TGTGCCAGCAGTTACCTCGTCCCGACAGGGAACGGCTACACCTTC
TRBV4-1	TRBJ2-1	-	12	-	CASSLVETEQFF	TGCGCCAGCAGCCTAGTAGAGACTGAGCAGTTCTTC
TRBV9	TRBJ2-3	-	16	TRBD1	CASSVGTGVSTDTQYF	TGTGCCAGCAGCGTAGGAACAGGGGTAAGCACAGATACGCAGTATTTT
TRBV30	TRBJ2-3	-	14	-	CAWNVGLGPDTQYF	TGTGCCTGGAACGTCGGATTGGGGCCAGATACGCAGTATTTT
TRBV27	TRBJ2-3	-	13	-	CASSFPGTDTQYF	TGTGCCAGCAGTTTTCCCGGCACAGATACGCAGTATTTT
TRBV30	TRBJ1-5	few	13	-	CAWSVMGKQPQHF	TGTGCCTGGAGTGTAATGGGGAAACAGCCCCAGCATTTT
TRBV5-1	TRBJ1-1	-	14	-	CASSLGLEGTEAFF	TGCGCCAGCAGCTTGGGGTTGGAAGGGACTGAAGCTTTCTTT
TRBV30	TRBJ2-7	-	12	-	CAWSDGAHEQYF	TGTGCCTGGAGTGATGGGGCCCACGAGCAGTACTTC
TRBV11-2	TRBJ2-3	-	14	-	CASSFHQGTDTQYF	TGTGCCAGCAGCTTTCATCAGGGGACAGATACGCAGTATTTT
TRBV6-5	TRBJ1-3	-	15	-	CASSTSGGPGNTIYF	TGTGCCAGCAGTACAAGCGGGGGCCCTGGAAACACCATATATTTT
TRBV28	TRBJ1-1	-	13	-	CASSFTGYTEAFF	TGTGCCAGCAGTTTTACAGGATACACTGAAGCTTTCTTT
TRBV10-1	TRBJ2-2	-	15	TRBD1	CASSEFRTGFGELFF	TGCGCCAGCAGTGAGTTTCGGACAGGATTCGGGGAGCTGTTTTTT
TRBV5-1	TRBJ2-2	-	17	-	CASSLASRTDNTGELFF	TGCGCCAGCAGCTTGGCCTCTAGGACAGACAACACCGGGGAGCTGTTTTTT
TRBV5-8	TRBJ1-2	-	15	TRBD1	CASRLRGQPNYGYTF	TGTGCCAGCAGACTCAGGGGACAGCCTAACTATGGCTACACCTTC
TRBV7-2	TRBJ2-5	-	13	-	CASSQRYQETQYF	TGTGCCAGCAGCCAGCGGTACCAAGAGACCCAGTACTTC
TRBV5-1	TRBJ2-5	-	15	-	CASSPQDPSIETQYF	TGCGCCAGCAGCCCGCAGGACCCATCTATTGAGACCCAGTACTTC
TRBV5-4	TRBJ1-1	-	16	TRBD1	CASSLDRGQWNTEAFF	TGTGCCAGCAGCTTAGACAGGGGGCAATGGAACACTGAAGCCTTCTTT
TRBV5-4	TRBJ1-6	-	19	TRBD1	CASSLEWGRGSSYNSPLHF	TGTGCCAGCAGCTTGGAATGGGGCAGGGGGAGCTCCTATAATTCACCCCTCCACTTT
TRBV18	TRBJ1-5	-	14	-	CASSPRQINQPQHF	TGTGCCAGCTCACCAAGGCAGATTAATCAGCCCCAGCATTTT
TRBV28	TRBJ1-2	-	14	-	CASTKAGANYGYTF	TGTGCCAGCACCAAAGCTGGCGCTAACTATGGCTACACCTTC
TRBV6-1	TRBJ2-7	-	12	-	CASSEAGSEQYF	TGTGCCAGCAGTGAAGCGGGCAGTGAGCAGTACTTC
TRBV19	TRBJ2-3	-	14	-	CASIGVDGTDTQYF	TGTGCCAGTATCGGGGTAGACGGCACAGATACGCAGTATTTT
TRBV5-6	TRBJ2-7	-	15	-	CASSLAGSGWYEQYF	TGTGCCAGCAGCTTGGCCGGGTCAGGGTGGTACGAGCAGTACTTC
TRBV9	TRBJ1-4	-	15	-	CASSQGLDLNEKLFF	TGTGCCAGCAGCCAGGGGCTGGACCTTAATGAAAAACTGTTTTTT
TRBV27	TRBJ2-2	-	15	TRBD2	CASGRLAGTTGELFF	TGTGCCAGCGGACGACTAGCGGGGACCACCGGGGAGCTGTTTTTT
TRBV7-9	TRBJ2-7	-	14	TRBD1	CASSMGQGPYEQYF	TGTGCCAGCAGCATGGGACAGGGCCCCTACGAGCAGTACTTC
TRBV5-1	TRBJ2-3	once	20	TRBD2	CASSLLRTSGTHAGTDTQYF	TGCGCCAGCAGCTTGTTGAGGACTAGCGGGACCCACGCGGGCACAGATACGCAGTATTTT
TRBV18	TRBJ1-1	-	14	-	CASSLGATGAEAFF	TGTGCCAGCTCATTGGGGGCAACAGGCGCTGAAGCTTTCTTT
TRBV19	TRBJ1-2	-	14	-	CASSLLGQYYGYTF	TGTGCCAGCTCGCTACTCGGACAGTACTATGGCTACACCTTC
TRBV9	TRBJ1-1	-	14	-	CASSVRGGSTEAFF	TGTGCCAGCAGCGTCCGAGGGGGGAGCACTGAAGCTTTCTTT
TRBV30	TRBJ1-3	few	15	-	CAWSDIPSSGNTIYF	TGTGCCTGGAGCGACATCCCAAGCTCTGGAAACACCATATATTTT
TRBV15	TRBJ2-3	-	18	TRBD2	CATSRVKTRGTSTDTQYF	TGTGCCACCAGCAGAGTGAAGACGCGGGGGACTAGCACAGATACGCAGTATTTT